This record looks at one T cell receptor (beta chain) sequence and its context. The antigen remains unidentified. This CDR3 region has 19 residues. The J segment lost 0 bases and the V segment lost 3 bases, leaving 12 bases of the junction unmatched. The germline CDR1 and CDR2 sequences are SGHRS and YFSETQ. These data come from a study of T cells after yellow fever vaccination. Whole-study results and caveats: The CD4 compartment and the CD8 compartment contained a small share of clonotypes in common. Reappearing after the booster were most of the clones from primary vaccination (96% CD4, 70% to 90% CD8).

MiXCR, run by TCRdb on the 5' RACE reads, gives a single entry per CDR3 protein. Of hundreds of thousands of distinct CDR3 sequences in the sample, 13% were seen once. The sequencing here drew on PBMCs, taken on the day of the yellow fever booster vaccination. The chain recombines TRBV5-1 with TRBJ2-3, with 11 bases aligning to TRBD2. This sequence originates from a man aged 30 to 39 who received the YFV17D yellow fever vaccine. The CDR3 nucleotides read TGCGCCAGCAGCTGGGACTACCCGGGACTAGCGGCTAGCACAGATACGCAGTATTTT. It translates to CASSWDYPGLAASTDTQYF.